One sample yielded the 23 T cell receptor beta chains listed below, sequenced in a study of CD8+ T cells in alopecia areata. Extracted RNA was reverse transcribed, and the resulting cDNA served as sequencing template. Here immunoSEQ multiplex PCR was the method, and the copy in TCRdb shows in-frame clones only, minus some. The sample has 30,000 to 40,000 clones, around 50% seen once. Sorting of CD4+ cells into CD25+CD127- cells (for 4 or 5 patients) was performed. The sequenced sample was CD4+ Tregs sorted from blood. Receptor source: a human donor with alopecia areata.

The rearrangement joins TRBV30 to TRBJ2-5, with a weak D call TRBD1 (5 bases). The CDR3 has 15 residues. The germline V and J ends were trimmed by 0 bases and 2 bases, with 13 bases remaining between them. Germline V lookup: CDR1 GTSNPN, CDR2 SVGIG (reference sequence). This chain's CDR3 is CAWSVGDRLQETQYF. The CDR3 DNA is TGTGCCTGGAGTGTAGGGGATCGGCTTCAAGAGACCCAGTACTTC.

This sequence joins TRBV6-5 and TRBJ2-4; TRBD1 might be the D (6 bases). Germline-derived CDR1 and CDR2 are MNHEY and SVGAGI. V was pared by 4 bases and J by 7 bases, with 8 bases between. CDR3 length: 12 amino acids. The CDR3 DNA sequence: TGTGCCAGCAGTTTGCAGGGGAACATTCAGTACTTC. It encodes CASSLQGNIQYF.

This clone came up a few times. The CDR3 DNA sequence: TGTGCCAGCAGCCAAGTCCGCGGGCAGGGACCCTCCTACGAGCAGTACTTC. Translating it yields CASSQVRGQGPSYEQYF. The chain links TRBV14 to TRBJ2-7; possibly TRBD1 or TRBD2 for D (5 bases each). The CDR3 covers 17 residues. Germline CDR1 is SGHDN and CDR2 is FVKESK. V lost 1 base to trimming and J lost 0 bases, with 16 bases between them.

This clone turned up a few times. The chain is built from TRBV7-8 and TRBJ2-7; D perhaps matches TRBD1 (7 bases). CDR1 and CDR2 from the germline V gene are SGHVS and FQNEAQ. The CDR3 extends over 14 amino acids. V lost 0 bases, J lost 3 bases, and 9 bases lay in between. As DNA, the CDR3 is TGTGCCAGCAGCTTAGCGCGGGACAGCTACGAGCAGTACTTC. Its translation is CASSLARDSYEQYF.

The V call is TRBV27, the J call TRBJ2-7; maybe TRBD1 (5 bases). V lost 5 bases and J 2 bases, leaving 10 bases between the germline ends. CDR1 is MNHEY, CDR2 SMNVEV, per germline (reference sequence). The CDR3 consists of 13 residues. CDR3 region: CASSRVGAYEQYF. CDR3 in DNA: TGTGCCAGCAGTCGTGTAGGGGCCTACGAGCAGTACTTC.

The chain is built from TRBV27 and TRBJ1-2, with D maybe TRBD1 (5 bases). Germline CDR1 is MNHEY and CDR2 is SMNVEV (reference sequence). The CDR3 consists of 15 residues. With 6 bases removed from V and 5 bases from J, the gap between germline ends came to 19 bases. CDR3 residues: CASSPGRGSTYGYTF. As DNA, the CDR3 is TGTGCCAGCAGCCCGGGAAGGGGCTCCACGTATGGCTACACCTTC.

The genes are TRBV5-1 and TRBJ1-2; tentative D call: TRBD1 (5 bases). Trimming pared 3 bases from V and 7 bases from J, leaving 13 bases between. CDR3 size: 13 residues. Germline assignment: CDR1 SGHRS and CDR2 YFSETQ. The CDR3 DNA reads TGCGCCAGCAGCTCTGCCAGGGTCGGTGGCTACACCTTC. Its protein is CASSSARVGGYTF.

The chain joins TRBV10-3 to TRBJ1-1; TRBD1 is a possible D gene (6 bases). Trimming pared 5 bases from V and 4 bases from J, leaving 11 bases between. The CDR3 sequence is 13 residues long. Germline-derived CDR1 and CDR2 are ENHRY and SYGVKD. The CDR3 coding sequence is TGTGCCATCAGTAGGGGGGATGTCACTGAAGCTTTCTTT. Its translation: CAISRGDVTEAFF.

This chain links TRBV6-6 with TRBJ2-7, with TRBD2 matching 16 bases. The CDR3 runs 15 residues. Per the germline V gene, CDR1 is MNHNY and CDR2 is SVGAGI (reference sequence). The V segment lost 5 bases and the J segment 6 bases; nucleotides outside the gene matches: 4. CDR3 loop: CASSRGLAGGSEQYF. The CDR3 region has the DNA TGTGCCAGCAGTCGGGGACTAGCGGGAGGGTCCGAGCAGTACTTC.

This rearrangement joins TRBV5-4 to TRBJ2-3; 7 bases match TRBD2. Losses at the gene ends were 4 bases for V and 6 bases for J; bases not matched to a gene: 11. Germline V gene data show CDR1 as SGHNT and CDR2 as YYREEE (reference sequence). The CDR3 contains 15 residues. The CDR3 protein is CASSRTSARFDTQYF. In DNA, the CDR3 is TGTGCCAGCAGCAGAACTAGCGCCCGGTTTGATACGCAGTATTTT.

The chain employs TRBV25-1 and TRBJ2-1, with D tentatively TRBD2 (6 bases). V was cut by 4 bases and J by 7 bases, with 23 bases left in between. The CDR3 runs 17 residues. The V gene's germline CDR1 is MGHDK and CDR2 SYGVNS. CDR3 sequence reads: CASSASPGRGSGNEQFF. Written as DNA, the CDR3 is TGTGCCAGCAGTGCCTCTCCAGGACGGGGGAGCGGGAATGAGCAGTTCTTC.

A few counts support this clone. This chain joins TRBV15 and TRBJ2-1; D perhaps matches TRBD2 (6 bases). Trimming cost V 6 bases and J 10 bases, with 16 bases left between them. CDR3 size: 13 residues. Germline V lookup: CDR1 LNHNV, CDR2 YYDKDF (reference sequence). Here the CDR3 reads CATSAGLGEEQFF. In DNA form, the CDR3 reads TGTGCCACCAGTGCGGGGCTGGGGGAGGAGCAGTTCTTC.

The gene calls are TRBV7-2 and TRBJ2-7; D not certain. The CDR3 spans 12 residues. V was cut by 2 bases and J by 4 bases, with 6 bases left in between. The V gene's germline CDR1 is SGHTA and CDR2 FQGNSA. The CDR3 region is CASSLLGYEQYF. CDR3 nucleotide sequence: TGTGCCAGCAGCTTATTGGGATACGAGCAGTACTTC. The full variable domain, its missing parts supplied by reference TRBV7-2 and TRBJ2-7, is GAGVSQSPSNKVTEKGKDVELRCDPISGHTALYWYRQSLGQGLEFLIYFQGNSAPDKSGLPSDRFSAERTGGSVSTLTIQRTQQEDSAVYLCASSLLGYEQYFGPGTRLTVT.

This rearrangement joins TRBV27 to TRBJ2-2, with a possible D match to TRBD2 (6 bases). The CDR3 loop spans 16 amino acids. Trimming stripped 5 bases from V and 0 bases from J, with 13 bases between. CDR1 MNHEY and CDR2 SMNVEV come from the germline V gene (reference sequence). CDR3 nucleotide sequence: TGTGCCAGCAGTCCCCGGGGGACGACGAACACCGGGGAGCTGTTTTTT. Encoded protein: CASSPRGTTNTGELFF.

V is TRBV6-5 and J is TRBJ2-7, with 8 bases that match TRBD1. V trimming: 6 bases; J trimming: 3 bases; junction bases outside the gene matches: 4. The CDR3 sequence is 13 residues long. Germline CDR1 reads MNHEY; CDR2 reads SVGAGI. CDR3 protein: CASRTGASYEQYF. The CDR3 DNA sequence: TGTGCCAGCAGGACAGGGGCAAGCTACGAGCAGTACTTC.

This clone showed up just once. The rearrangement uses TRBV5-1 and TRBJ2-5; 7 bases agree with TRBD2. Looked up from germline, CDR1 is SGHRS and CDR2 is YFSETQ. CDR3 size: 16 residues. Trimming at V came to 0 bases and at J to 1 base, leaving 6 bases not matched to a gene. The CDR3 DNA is TGCGCCAGCAGCTTGGGTCCAGCGGGGCTCCAAGAGACCCAGTACTTC. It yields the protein CASSLGPAGLQETQYF.

This CDR3 reads CASSARDKGPAEAFF. In DNA, the CDR3 is TGTGCCAGCAGCGCGCGGGACAAGGGGCCGGCTGAAGCTTTCTTT. The V gene is TRBV7-9, the J gene TRBJ1-1; weak D call: TRBD1 (6 bases). The germline V gene has CDR1 SEHNR and CDR2 FQNEAQ (reference sequence). The CDR3 loop spans 15 amino acids. Trimming shortened V by 5 bases and J by 6 bases, and 19 bases separated the two germline ends.

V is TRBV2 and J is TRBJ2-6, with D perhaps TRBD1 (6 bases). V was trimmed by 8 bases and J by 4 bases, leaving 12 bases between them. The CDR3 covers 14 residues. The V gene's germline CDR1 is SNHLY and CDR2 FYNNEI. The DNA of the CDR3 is TGTGCCAGCGGCAGGGGAGCAGGGGCCAACGTCCTGACTTTC. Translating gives CASGRGAGANVLTF.

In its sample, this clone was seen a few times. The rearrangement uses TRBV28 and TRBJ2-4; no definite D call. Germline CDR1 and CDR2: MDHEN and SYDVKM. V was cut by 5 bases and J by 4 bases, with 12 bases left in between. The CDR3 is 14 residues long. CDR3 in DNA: TGTGCCAGCAGTCCCGCCGCAGCGAAAAACATTCAGTACTTC. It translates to CASSPAAAKNIQYF. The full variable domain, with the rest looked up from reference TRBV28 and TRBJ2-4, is DVKVTQSSRYLVKRTGEKVFLECVQDMDHENMFWYRQDPGLGLRLIYFSYDVKMKEKGDIPEGYSVSREKKERFSLILESASTNQTSMYLCASSPAAAKNIQYFGAGTRLSVL.

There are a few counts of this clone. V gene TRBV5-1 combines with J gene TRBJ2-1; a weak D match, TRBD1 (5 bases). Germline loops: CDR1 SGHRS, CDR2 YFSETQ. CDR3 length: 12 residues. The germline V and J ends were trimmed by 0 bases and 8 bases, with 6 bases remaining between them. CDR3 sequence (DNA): TGCGCCAGCAGCTTGGCAGGGTATGAGCAGTTCTTC. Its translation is CASSLAGYEQFF. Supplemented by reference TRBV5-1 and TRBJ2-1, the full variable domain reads KAGVTQTPRYLIKTRGQQVTLSCSPISGHRSVSWYQQTPGQGLQFLFEYFSETQRNKGNFPGRFSGRQFSNSRSEMNVSTLELGDSALYLCASSLAGYEQFFGPGTRLTVL.

The chain's CDR3 is CASSAGTSSYNEQFF. The DNA of the CDR3 is TGTGCCAGCAGCGCCGGGACTAGCTCCTACAATGAGCAGTTCTTC. This chain connects TRBV9 to TRBJ2-1; 8 positions match TRBD2. Trimming removed 3 bases from V and 0 bases from J; junction bases left unmatched: 2. This CDR3 is 15 amino acids long. Germline loops: CDR1 SGDLS, CDR2 YYNGEE.

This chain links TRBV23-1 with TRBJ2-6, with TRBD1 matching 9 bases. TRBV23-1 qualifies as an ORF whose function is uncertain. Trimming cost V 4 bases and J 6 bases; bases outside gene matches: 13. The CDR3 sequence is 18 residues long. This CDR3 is CASSLPRYRGPSANVLTF. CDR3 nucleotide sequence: TGCGCCAGCAGTCTTCCCCGATACAGGGGGCCTTCGGCCAACGTCCTGACTTTC.

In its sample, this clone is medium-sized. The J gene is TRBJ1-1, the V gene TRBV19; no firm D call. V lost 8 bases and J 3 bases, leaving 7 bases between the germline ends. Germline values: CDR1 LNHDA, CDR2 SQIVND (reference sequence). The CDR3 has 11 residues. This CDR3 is CASVFDTEAFF. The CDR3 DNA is TGTGCCAGTGTTTTTGACACTGAAGCTTTCTTT.